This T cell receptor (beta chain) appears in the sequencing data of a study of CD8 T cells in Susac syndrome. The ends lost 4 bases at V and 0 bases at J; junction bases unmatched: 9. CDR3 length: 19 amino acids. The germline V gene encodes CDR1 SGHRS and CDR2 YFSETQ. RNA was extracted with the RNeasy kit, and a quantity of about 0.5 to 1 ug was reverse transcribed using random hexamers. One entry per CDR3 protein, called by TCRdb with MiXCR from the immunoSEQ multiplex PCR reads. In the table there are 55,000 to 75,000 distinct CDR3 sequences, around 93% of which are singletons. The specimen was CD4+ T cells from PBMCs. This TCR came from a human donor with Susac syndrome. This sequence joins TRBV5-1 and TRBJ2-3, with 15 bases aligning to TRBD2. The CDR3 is CASSAGLAGGSASTDTQYF. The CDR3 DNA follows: TGCGCCAGCAGCGCGGGACTAGCGGGGGGATCCGCTAGCACAGATACGCAGTATTTT.